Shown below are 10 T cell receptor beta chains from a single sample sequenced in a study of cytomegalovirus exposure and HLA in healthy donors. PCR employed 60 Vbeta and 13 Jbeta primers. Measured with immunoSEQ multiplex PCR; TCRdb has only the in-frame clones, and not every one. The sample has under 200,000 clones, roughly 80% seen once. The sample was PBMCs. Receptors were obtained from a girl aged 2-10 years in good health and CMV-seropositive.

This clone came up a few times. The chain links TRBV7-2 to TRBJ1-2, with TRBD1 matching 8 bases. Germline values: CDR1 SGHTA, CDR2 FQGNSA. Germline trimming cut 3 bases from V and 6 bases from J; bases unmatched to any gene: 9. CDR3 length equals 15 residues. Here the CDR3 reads CASSFRPRQGNGYTF. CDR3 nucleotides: TGTGCCAGCAGCTTCCGCCCTCGACAGGGGAATGGCTACACCTTC.

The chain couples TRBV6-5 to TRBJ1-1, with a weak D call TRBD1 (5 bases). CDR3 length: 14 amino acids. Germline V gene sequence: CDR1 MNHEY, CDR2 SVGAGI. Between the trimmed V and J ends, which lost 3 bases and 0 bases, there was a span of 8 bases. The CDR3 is CASSYGHMNTEAFF. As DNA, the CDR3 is TGTGCCAGCAGTTATGGACATATGAACACTGAAGCTTTCTTT.

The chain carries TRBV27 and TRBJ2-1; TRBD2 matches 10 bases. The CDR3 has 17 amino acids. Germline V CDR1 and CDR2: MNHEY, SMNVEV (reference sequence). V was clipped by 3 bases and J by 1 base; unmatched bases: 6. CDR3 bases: TGTGCCAGCAGTTTGGCTAGCGGGAGTCTGTCCTACAATGAGCAGTTCTTC. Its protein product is CASSLASGSLSYNEQFF.

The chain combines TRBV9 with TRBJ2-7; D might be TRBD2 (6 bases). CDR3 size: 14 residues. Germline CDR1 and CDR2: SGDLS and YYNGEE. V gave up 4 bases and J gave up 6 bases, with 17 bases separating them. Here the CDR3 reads CASSSSSGSSEQYF. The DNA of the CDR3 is TGTGCCAGCAGCTCCTCATCCGGGAGCTCCGAGCAGTACTTC.

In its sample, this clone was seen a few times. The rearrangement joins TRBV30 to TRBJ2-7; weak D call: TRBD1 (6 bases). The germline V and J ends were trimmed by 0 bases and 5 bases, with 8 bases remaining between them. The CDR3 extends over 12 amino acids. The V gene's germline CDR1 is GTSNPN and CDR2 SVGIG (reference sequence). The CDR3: CAWSVNRDEQYF. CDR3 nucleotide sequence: TGTGCCTGGAGTGTAAACAGGGACGAGCAGTACTTC.

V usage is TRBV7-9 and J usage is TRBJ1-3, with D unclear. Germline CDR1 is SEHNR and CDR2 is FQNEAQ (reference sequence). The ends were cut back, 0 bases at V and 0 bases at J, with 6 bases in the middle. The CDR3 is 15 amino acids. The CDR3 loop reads CASSLAAYSGNTIYF. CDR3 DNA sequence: TGTGCCAGCAGCTTAGCGGCATACTCTGGAAACACCATATATTTT.

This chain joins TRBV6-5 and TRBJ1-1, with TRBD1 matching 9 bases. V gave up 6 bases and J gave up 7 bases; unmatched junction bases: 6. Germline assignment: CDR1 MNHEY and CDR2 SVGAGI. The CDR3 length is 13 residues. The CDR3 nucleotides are TGTGCCAGCAGCCGCGGGACAGGGTTTGAAGCTTTCTTT. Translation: CASSRGTGFEAFF.

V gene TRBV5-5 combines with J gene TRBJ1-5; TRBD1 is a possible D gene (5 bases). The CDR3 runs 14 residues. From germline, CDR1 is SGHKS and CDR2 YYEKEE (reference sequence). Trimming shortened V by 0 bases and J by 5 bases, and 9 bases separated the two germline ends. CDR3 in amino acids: CASSLGWGDQPQHF. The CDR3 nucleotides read TGTGCCAGCAGCTTGGGATGGGGGGATCAGCCCCAGCATTTT.

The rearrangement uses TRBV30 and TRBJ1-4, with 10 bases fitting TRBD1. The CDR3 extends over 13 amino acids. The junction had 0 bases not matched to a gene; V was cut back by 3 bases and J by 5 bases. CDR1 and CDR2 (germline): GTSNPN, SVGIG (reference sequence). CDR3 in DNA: TGTGCCTGGAGGGGACAGGGGAATGAAAAACTGTTTTTT. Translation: CAWRGQGNEKLFF.

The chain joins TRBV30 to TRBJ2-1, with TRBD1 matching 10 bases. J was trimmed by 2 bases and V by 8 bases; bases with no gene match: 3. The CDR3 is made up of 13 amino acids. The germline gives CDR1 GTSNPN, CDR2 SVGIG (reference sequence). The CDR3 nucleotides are TGTGCCCGCGGACAGGGGGCCTACAATGAGCAGTTCTTC. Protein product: CARGQGAYNEQFF.